The clone carrying this T cell receptor (beta chain) was seen a handful of times. Its antigen is not identified. Alongside CTLA-4 blockade with ipilimumab, patients with chemo-refractory metastatic non-small-cell lung cancer received focal radiation. The record originates from a study of radiotherapy plus CTLA-4 blockade in lung cancer. Looking at the study overall: Disease control was seen in 31% of patients, objective responses in roughly 17%.

The junction had 14 bases not matched to a gene; V was cut back by 4 bases and J by 0 bases. The CDR3 sequence is 19 residues long. Germline V gene sequence: CDR1 SGHVS, CDR2 FNYEAQ. Study conclusions and caveats: Increased serum interferon-beta after radiation also reportedly predicted response strongly. Some TCR clones had been derived from tumors. These clones expanded in peripheral blood after radiotherapy plus ipilimumab.

Measured with immunoSEQ multiplex PCR; TCRdb has only the in-frame clones, and not every one. The sample holds about 73,000 clones; 80% to 90% are singletons and the top ten take around two fifths. Sequencing was performed on peripheral blood, taken from a patient treated with radiotherapy plus ipilimumab. The genes are TRBV7-6 and TRBJ2-2, with 7 bases lining up with TRBD1. This receptor was taken from a human donor with non-small cell lung cancer that progressed on radiotherapy plus ipilimumab. DNA of the CDR3: TGTGCCAGCAGCTCAGTTCTCGGGACAGCTAGAACGAACACCGGGGAGCTGTTTTTT. The encoded protein is CASSSVLGTARTNTGELFF.